The clone carrying this TCR beta chain was counted a single time. This entry is derived from a study of neoadjuvant anti-PD-1 for oral cavity cancer. Blood cells were analyzed directly, without culture or expansion. V was trimmed by 2 bases and J by 4 bases, leaving 14 bases between them. This CDR3 spans 15 amino acids. CDR1 is ENHRY and CDR2 is SYGVKD in the germline V gene. Using immunoSEQ multiplex PCR, the repertoire was profiled, and TCRdb retains in-frame clones only, with some absent. The sample yields some 14,000 clones, about 70% seen once. V and J are TRBV10-3 and TRBJ1-1; D is possibly TRBD1 (5 bases). The source is a person aged 35 to 85 with oral cavity squamous cell carcinoma. Sequencing used PBMCs, obtained before nivolumab (anti-PD-1) treatment. This chain's CDR3 is CAISEGKGWATEAFF. In nucleotides, the CDR3 is TGTGCCATCAGTGAGGGGAAGGGGTGGGCCACTGAAGCTTTCTTT.